This TCR beta chain was captured by sequencing in a study of glioma-infiltrating T cells after dendritic cell vaccination. Clones were sequenced by immunoSEQ multiplex PCR, and TCRdb holds only the in-frame ones, with some missing. The sample includes approximately 82,000 clones, about 90% of them seen just once. The germline V gene encodes CDR1 SGHRS and CDR2 YFSETQ. The CDR3 has 17 residues. V lost 0 bases and J 0 bases, leaving 13 bases between the germline ends. J is TRBJ2-1 and V is TRBV5-1; D possibly corresponds to TRBD2 (5 bases). This clonotype originated in a human donor with glioblastoma. This specimen was blood, taken before dendritic cell vaccination. CDR3 sequence reads: CASSLEGLTPSYNEQFF. The CDR3 DNA reads TGCGCCAGCAGCTTGGAAGGACTCACGCCCTCCTACAATGAGCAGTTCTTC.